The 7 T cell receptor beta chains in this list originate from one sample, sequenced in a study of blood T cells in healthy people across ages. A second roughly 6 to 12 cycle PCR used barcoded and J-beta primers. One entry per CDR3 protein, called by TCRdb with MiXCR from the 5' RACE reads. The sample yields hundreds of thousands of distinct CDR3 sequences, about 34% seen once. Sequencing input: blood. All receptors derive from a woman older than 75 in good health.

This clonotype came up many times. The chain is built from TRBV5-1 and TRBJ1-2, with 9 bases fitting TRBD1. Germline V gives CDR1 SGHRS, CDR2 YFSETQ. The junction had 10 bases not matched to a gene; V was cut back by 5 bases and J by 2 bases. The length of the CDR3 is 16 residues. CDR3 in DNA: TGCGCCAGCAGACGGGGACAGGGTACTCAAAACTATGGCTACACCTTC. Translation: CASRRGQGTQNYGYTF.

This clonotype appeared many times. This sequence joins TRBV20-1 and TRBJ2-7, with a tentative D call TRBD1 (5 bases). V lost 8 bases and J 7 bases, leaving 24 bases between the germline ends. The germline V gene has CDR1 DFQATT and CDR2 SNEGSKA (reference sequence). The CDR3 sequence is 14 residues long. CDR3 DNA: TGCAGTCCCATCCCTCTGGGGCAGGCTCGGGAGCAGTACTTC. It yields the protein CSPIPLGQAREQYF.

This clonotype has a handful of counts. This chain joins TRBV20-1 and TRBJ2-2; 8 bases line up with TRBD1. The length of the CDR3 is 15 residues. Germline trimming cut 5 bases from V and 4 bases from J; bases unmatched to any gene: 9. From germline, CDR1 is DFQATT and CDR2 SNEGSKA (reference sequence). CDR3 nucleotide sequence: TGCAGTGCTCTCTGGGCAGGGGGCAGCACCGGGGAGCTGTTTTTT. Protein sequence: CSALWAGGSTGELFF.

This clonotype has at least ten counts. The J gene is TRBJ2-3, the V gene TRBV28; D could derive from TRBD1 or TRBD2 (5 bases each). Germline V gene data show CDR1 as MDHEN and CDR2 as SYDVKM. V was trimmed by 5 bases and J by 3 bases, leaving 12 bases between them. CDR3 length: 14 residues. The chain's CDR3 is CASSEGQGTDTQYF. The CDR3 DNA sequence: TGTGCCAGCAGTGAGGGGCAGGGAACAGATACGCAGTATTTT.

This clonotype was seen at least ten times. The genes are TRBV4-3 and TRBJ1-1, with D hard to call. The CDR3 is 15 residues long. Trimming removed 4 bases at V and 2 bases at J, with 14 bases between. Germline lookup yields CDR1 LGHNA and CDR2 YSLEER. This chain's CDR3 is CASSRAVGRNTEAFF. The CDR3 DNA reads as TGCGCCAGCAGCCGGGCAGTCGGAAGAAACACTGAAGCTTTCTTT.

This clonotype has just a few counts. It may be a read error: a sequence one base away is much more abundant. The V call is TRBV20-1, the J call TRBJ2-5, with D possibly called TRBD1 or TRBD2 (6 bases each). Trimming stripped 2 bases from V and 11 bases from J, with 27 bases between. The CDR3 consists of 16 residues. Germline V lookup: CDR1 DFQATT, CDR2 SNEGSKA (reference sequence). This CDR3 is CSARSSGPSGVNEQYF. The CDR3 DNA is TGCAGTGCTAGATCCAGCGGGCCCTCAGGGGTCAATGAGCAGTACTTC.

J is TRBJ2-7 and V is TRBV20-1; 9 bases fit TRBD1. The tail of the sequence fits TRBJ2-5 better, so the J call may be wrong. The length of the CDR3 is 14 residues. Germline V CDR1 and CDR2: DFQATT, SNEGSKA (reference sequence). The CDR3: CSAAPQGAVETQYF. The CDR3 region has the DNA TGCAGTGCTGCACCACAGGGGGCGGTGGAGACCCAGTACTTC.